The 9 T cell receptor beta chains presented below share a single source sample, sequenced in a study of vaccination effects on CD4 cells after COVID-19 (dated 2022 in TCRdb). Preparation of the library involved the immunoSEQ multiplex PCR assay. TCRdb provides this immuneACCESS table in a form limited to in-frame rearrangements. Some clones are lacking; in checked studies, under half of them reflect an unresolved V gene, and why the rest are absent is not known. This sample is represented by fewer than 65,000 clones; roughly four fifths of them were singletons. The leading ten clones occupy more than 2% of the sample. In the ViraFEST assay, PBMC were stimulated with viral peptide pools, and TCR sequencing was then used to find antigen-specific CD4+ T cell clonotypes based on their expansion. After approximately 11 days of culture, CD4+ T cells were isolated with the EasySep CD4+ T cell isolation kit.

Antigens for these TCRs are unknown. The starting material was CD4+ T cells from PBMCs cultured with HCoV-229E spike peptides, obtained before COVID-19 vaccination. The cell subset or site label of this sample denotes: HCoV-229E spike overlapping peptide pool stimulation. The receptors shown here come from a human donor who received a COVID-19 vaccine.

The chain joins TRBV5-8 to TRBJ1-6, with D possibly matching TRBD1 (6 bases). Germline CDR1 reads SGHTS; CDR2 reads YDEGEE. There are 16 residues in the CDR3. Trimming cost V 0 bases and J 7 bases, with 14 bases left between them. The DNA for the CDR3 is TGTGCCAGCAGCTTGGGGGGGCCGGTCTCCAATTCACCCCTCCACTTT. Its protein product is CASSLGGPVSNSPLHF.

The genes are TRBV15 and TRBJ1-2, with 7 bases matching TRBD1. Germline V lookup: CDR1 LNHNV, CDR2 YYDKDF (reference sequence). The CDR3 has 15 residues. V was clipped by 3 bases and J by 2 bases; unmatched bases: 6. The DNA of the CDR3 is TGTGCCACCAGCAGTGGAGGACAGGCGAACTATGGCTACACCTTC. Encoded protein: CATSSGGQANYGYTF.

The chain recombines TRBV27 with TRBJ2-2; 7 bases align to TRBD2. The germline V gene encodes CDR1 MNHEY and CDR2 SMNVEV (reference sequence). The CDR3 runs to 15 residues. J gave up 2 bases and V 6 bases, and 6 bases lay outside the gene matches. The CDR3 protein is CASRISGANTGELFF. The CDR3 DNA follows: TGTGCCAGCAGGATAAGCGGGGCCAACACCGGGGAGCTGTTTTTT.

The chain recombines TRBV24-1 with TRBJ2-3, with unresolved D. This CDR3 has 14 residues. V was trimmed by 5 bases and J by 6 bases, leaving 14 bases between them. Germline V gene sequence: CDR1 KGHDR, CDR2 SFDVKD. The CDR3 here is CATSVGRQADTQYF. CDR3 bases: TGTGCCACCAGTGTGGGCCGCCAGGCGGATACGCAGTATTTT.

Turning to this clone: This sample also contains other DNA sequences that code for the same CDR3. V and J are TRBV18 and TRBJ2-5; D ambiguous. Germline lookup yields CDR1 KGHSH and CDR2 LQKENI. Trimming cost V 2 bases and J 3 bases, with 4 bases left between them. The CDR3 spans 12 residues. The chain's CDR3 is CASSPNKETQYF. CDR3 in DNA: TGTGCCAGCTCACCAAACAAAGAGACCCAGTACTTC.

The CDR3 loop reads CASSLRLLTSYNEQFF. In DNA form, the CDR3 reads TGTGCCAGCAGCTTAAGACTTCTCACCTCCTACAATGAGCAGTTCTTC. This chain joins TRBV7-2 and TRBJ2-1; D remains ambiguous. V shed 2 bases and J shed 0 bases, with 11 bases lying between them. The CDR3 has 16 amino acids. Germline CDR1 reads SGHTA; CDR2 reads FQGNSA.

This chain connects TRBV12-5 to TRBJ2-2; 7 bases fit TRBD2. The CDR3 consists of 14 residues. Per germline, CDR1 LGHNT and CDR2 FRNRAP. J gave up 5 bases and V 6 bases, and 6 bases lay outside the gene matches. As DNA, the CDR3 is TGTGCTAGTGGCTACGGGGAGGGGACCGGGGAGCTGTTTTTT. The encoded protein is CASGYGEGTGELFF.

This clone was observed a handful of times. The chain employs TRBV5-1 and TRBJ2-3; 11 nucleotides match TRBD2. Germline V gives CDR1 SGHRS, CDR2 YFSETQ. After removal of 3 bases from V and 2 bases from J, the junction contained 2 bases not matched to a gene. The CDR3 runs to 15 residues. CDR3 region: CASSSLAGVTDTQYF. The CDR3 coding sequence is TGCGCCAGCAGCTCACTAGCGGGGGTCACAGATACGCAGTATTTT. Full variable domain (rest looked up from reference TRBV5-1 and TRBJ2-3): KAGVTQTPRYLIKTRGQQVTLSCSPISGHRSVSWYQQTPGQGLQFLFEYFSETQRNKGNFPGRFSGRQFSNSRSEMNVSTLELGDSALYLCASSSLAGVTDTQYFGPGTRLTVL.

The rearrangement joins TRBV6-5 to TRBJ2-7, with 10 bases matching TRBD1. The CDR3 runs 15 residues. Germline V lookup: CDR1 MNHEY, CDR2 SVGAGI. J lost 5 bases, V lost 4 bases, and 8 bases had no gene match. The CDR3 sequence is CASSSDRGRGNEQYV. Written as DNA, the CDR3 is TGTGCCAGCAGTTCAGACAGGGGGCGCGGGAACGAGCAGTACGTC.